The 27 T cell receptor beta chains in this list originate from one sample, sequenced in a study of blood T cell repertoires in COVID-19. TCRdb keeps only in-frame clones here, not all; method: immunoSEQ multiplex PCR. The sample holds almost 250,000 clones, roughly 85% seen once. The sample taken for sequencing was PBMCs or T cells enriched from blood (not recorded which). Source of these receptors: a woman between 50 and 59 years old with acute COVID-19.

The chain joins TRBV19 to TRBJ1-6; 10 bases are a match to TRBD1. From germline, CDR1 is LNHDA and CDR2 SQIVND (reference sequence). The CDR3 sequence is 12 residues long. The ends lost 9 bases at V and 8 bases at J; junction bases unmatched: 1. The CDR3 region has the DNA TGTGCCAGCGGGACAGGGGATTCACCCCTCCACTTT. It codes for CASGTGDSPLHF.

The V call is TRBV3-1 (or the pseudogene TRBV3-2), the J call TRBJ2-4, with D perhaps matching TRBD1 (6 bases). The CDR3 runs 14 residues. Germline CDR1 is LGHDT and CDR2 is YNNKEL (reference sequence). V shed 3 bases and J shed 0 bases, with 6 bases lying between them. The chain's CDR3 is CASSQGAAKNIQYF. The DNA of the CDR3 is TGTGCCAGCAGCCAGGGGGCAGCCAAAAACATTCAGTACTTC.

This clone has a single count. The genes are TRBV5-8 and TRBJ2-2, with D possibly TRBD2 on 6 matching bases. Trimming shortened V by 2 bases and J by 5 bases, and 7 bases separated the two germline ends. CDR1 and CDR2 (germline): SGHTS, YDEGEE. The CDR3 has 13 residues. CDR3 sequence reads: CASSFRGTGELFF. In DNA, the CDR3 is TGTGCCAGCAGCTTCCGGGGGACCGGGGAGCTGTTTTTT.

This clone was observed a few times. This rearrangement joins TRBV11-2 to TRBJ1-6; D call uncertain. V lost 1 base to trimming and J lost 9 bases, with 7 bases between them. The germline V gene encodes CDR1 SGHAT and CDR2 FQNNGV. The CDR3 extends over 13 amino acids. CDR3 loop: CASSLGRLSPLHF. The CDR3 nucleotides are TGTGCCAGCAGCTTAGGGAGACTTTCACCCCTCCACTTT. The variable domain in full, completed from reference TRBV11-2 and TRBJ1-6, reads EAGVAQSPRYKIIEKRQSVAFWCNPISGHATLYWYQQILGQGPKLLIQFQNNGVVDDSQLPKDRFSAERLKGVDSTLKIQPAKLEDSAVYLCASSLGRLSPLHFGNGTRLTVT.

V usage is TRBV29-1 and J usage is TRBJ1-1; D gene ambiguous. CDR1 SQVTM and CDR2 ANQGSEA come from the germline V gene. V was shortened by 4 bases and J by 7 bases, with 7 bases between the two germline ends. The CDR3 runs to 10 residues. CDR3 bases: TGCAGCGTTGCCGATAGTGAAGCTTTCTTT. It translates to CSVADSEAFF.

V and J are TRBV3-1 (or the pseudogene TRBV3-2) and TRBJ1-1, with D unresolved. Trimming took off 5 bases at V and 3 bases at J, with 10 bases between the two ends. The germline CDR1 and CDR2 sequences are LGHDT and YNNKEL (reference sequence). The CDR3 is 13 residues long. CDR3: CASSRLIDTEAFF. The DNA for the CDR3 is TGTGCCAGCAGCAGACTGATTGACACTGAAGCTTTCTTT.

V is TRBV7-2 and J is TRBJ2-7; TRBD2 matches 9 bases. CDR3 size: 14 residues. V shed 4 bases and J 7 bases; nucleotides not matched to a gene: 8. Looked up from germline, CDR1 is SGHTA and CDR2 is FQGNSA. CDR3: CASSSKRGANEQYF. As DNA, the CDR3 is TGTGCCAGCAGCTCGAAGCGGGGGGCGAATGAGCAGTACTTC.

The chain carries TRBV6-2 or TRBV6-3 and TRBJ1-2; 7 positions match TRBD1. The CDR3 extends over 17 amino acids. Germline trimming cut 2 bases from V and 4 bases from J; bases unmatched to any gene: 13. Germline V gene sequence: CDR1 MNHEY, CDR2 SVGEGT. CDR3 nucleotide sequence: TGTGCCAGCAGTTACCCGACGATAGGGGGCGCTTTCTATGGCTACACCTTC. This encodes CASSYPTIGGAFYGYTF.

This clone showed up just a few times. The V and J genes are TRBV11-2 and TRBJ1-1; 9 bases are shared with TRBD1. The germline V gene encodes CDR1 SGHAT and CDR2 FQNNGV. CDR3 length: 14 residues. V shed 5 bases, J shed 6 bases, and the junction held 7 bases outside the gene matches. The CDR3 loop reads CASSTGGGGAEAFF. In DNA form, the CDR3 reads TGTGCCAGCAGCACAGGGGGCGGAGGCGCTGAAGCTTTCTTT.

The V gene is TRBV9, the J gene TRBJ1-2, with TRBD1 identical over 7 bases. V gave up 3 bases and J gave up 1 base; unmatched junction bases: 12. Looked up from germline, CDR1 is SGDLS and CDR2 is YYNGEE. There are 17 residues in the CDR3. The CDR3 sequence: CASSGRTGALYNYGYTF. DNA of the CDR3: TGTGCCAGCAGCGGACGAACAGGGGCCCTTTATAACTATGGCTACACCTTC.

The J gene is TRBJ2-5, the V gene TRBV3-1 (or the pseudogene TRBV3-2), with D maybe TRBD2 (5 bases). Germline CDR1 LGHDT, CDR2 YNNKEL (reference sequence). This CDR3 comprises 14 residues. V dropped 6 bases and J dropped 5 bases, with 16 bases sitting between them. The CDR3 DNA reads TGTGCCAGCAGGGAACGGGGTATCGGGGAGACCCAGTACTTC. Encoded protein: CASRERGIGETQYF.

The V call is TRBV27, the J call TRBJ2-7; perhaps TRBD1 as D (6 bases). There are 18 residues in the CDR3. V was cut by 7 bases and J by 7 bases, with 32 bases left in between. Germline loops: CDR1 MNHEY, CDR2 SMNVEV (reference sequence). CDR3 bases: TGTGCCAGCACTGGGATGTGGGGGACGGGACACTCAAGAGAGGAGCAGTACTTC. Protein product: CASTGMWGTGHSREEQYF.

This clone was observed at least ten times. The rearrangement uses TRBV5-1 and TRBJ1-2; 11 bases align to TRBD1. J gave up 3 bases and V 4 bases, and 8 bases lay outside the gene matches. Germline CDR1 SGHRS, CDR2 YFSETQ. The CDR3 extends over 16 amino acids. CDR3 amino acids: CASSGTGGRLDYGYTF. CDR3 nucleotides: TGCGCCAGCAGCGGGACAGGGGGACGTCTGGACTATGGCTACACCTTC.

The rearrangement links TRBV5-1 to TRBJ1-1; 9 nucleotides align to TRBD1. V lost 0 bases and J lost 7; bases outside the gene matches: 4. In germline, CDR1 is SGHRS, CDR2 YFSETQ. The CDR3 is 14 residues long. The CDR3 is CASSLVTGGDEAFF. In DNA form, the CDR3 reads TGCGCCAGCAGCTTGGTGACAGGGGGGGATGAAGCTTTCTTT.

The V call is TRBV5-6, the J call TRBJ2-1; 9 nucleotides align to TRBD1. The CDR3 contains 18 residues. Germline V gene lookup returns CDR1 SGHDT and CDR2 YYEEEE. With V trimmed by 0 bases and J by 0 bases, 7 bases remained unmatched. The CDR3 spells CASSLEGGTGSSYNEQFF. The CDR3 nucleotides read TGTGCCAGCAGCTTGGAAGGTGGGACAGGGAGCTCCTACAATGAGCAGTTCTTC.

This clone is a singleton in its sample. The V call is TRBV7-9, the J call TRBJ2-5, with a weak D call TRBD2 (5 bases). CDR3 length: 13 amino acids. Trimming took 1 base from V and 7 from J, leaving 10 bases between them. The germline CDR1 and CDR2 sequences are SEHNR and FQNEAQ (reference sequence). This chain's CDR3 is CASSLEPSGTQYF. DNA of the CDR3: TGTGCCAGCAGCTTAGAACCCAGCGGGACCCAGTACTTC.

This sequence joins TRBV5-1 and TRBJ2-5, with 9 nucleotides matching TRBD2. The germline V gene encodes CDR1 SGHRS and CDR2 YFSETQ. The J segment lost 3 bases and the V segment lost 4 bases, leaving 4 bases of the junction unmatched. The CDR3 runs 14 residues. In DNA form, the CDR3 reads TGCGCCAGCAGCCCTAGCGGGGCGGAAGAGACCCAGTACTTC. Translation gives CASSPSGAEETQYF.

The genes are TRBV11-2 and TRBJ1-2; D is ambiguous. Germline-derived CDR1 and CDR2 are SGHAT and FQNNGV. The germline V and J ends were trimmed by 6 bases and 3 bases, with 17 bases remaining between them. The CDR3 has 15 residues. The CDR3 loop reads CASRALSLSHYGYTF. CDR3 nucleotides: TGTGCCAGCAGGGCACTTAGCCTCTCTCACTATGGCTACACCTTC.

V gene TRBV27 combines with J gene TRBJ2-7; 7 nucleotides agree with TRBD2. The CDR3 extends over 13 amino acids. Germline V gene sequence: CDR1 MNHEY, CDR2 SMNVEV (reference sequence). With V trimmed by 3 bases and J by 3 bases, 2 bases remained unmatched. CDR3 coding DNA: TGTGCCAGCAGTTTGGGGGGGTACTACGAGCAGTACTTC. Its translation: CASSLGGYYEQYF.

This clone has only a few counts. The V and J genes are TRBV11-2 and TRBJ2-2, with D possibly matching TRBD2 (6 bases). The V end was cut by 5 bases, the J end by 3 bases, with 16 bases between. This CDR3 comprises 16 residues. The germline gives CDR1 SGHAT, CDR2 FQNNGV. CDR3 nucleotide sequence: TGTGCCAGCAGCAGAGGGTGGAGGGCGGACACCGGGGAGCTGTTTTTT. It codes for CASSRGWRADTGELFF.

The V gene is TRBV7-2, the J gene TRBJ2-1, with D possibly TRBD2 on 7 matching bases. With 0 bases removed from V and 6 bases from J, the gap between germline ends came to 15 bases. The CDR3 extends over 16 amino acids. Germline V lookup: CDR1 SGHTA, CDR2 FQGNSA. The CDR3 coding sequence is TGTGCCAGCAGCTTAGCGCTGGGGGGGCGATTCAATGAGCAGTTCTTC. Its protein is CASSLALGGRFNEQFF.

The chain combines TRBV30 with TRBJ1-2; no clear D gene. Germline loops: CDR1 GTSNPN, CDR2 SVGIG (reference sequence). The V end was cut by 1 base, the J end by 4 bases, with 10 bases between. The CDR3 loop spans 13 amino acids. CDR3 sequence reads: CAWSANPGYGYTF. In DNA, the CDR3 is TGTGCCTGGAGTGCTAATCCCGGCTATGGCTACACCTTC.

The CDR3 spells CASSPIGLADKETQYF. Written as DNA, the CDR3 is TGTGCCAGCTCACCAATAGGACTAGCGGACAAAGAGACCCAGTACTTC. The chain carries TRBV18 and TRBJ2-5, with 10 bases fitting TRBD2. Germline V gene sequence: CDR1 KGHSH, CDR2 LQKENI. Losses at the gene ends were 2 bases for V and 3 bases for J; bases not matched to a gene: 6. The CDR3 is made up of 16 amino acids.

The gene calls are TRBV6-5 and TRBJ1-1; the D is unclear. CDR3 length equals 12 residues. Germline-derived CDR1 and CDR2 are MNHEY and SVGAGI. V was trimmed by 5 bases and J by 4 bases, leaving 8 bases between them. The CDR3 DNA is TGTGCCAGCAGTAAACGGGGCACTGAAGCTTTCTTT. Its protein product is CASSKRGTEAFF.

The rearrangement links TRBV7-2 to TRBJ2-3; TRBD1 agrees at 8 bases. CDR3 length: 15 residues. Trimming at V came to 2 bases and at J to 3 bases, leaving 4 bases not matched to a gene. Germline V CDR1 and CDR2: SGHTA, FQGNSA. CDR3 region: CASSLSGQGTDTQYF. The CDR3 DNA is TGTGCCAGCAGCTTATCCGGACAGGGAACAGATACGCAGTATTTT.

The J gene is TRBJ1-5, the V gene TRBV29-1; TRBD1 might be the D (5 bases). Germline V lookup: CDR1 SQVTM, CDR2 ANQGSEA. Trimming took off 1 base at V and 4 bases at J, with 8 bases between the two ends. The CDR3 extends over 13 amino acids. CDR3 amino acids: CSVEGGVNQPQHF. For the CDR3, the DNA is TGCAGCGTTGAAGGGGGGGTAAATCAGCCCCAGCATTTT.

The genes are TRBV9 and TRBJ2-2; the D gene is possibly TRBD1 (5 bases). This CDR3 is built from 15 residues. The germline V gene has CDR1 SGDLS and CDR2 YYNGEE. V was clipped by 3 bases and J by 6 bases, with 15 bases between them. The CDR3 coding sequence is TGTGCCAGCAGCGCCCAAACAGGAATTCCCGGGGAGCTGTTTTTT. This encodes CASSAQTGIPGELFF.